The rows below give T cell receptor beta chains drawn from one sample of a study of regulatory T cells in long-lasting Graves disease. Each CDR3 protein gets one entry after TCRdb re-called the multiplex PCR reads with MiXCR. The data hold about 430,000 distinct CDR3 sequences, with approximately 16% observed a single time. This sample was also put to use in a study of T cells in Graves' hyperthyroidism and ophthalmopathy.

This specimen consisted of peripheral blood mononuclear cells (PBMCs), obtained at new diagnosis, from a patient treated with antithyroid drugs. The source is a woman aged 35 to 49 with Graves disease. CDR3s include the opening cysteine and the closing phenylalanine or tryptophan. A D gene is named only where the DNA matches it firmly. Size tells how often a clone was seen (once, few, many) or the class of an expanded clone, and some rows leave it out.

clone_size	v_call	d_call	j_call	cdr3_aa	cdr3_nt
.	TRBV6-5	.	TRBJ2-3	CASSLSSRDTQYF	TGTGCCAGCAGTTTGTCTAGCAGAGATACGCAGTATTTT
.	TRBV4-3	.	TRBJ2-1	CASSQDSGGSGNEQFF	TGCGCCAGCAGCCAAGATTCGGGCGGGTCGGGGAATGAGCAGTTCTTC
many	TRBV28	.	TRBJ1-3	CASSSGNTIYF	TGTGCCAGCAGCTCTGGAAACACCATATATTTT
.	TRBV6-2/TRBV6-3	.	TRBJ2-1	CANSETSYNEQFF	TGTGCCAATTCAGAGACGTCCTACAATGAGCAGTTCTTC
many	TRBV12-3/TRBV12-4	.	TRBJ2-7	CASSLAGVQSLAYEQYF	TGTGCCAGCAGTTTGGCTGGGGTTCAAAGCCTCGCCTACGAGCAGTACTTC
.	TRBV29-1	.	TRBJ2-4	CSVTTENIQYF	TGCAGCGTCACGACAGAAAACATTCAGTACTTC
many	TRBV18	.	TRBJ2-1	CASSRPPGALNEQFF	TGTGCCAGCTCACGACCACCTGGGGCCCTCAATGAGCAGTTCTTC
.	TRBV6-1	TRBD2	TRBJ2-3	CASSGLAGVFETDTQYF	TGTGCCAGCAGCGGACTAGCGGGAGTATTCGAGACAGATACGCAGTATTTT
.	TRBV5-4	.	TRBJ2-1	CASSLDPSRNQFF	TGTGCCAGCAGCTTGGACCCCAGCCGCAATCAGTTCTTC
many	TRBV20-1	.	TRBJ2-3	CSARDLQDHTDTQYF	TGCAGTGCTAGAGATTTGCAGGATCACACAGATACGCAGTATTTT
.	TRBV9	.	TRBJ2-2	CASSVRWNAGELFF	TGTGCCAGCAGCGTACGATGGAACGCCGGGGAGCTGTTTTTT
many	TRBV3-1	.	TRBJ2-5	CASSLYQGTETQYF	TGTGCCAGCAGTTTATACCAGGGGACGGAGACCCAGTACTTC
few	TRBV6-1	.	TRBJ1-1	CASRGDTEAFF	TGTGCCAGCAGGGGGGACACTGAAGCTTTCTTT
.	TRBV19	TRBD1	TRBJ2-2	CASSIRGTGGFSGELFF	TGTGCCAGTAGTATTCGGGGGACAGGGGGATTTTCCGGGGAGCTGTTTTTT
.	TRBV5-1	TRBD1	TRBJ1-4	CVSSWSGTGPNEKLFF	TGCGTCAGCAGCTGGTCCGGGACAGGGCCAAATGAAAAACTGTTTTTT
few	TRBV7-9	TRBD2	TRBJ2-7	CASSSVAGDDEQYF	TGTGCCAGCAGCTCAGTAGCGGGAGACGACGAGCAGTACTTC
.	TRBV7-9	TRBD2	TRBJ2-7	CASSGRPLAADHEQYF	TGTGCCAGCAGCGGCAGGCCACTAGCGGCAGACCACGAGCAGTACTTC
.	TRBV20-1	.	TRBJ1-4	CSASYADYNEKLFF	TGCAGTGCTAGCTACGCGGACTATAATGAAAAACTGTTTTTT
many	TRBV11-3	.	TRBJ2-2	CASSLDRLGTGELFF	TGTGCCAGCAGCTTAGACAGGCTTGGGACCGGGGAGCTGTTTTTT
.	TRBV7-6	.	TRBJ2-1	CASSLGGLQNEQSF	TGTGCCAGCAGCTTAGGGGGCCTGCAGAACGAGCAGTCCTTC
.	TRBV19	.	TRBJ2-7	CASSRTGSAYEQYF	TGTGCCAGTAGTAGGACGGGATCAGCCTACGAGCAGTACTTC
.	TRBV20-1	TRBD2	TRBJ2-7	CSASYSGRTREQYF	TGCAGTGCCAGCTATAGCGGGAGAACTCGCGAGCAGTACTTC
.	TRBV19	.	TRBJ1-1	CASSAGLRTEAFF	TGTGCCAGTAGTGCAGGGTTGCGAACTGAAGCTTTCTTT
many	TRBV18	TRBD1	TRBJ1-1	CASSPLQGHDTEAFF	TGTGCCAGCTCACCACTACAGGGGCATGACACTGAAGCTTTCTTT
many	TRBV15	TRBD1	TRBJ2-7	CATSRTGQGNYEQYF	TGTGCCACCAGCAGGACGGGACAGGGGAACTACGAGCAGTACTTC
.	TRBV29-1	.	TRBJ2-3	CSVVRGSNTDTQYF	TGCAGCGTTGTTAGGGGCTCGAACACAGATACGCAGTATTTT
many	TRBV12-3/TRBV12-4	TRBD1	TRBJ2-7	CASSSGQGYSYEQYF	TGTGCCAGCAGTTCCGGACAGGGGTACTCCTACGAGCAGTACTTC
.	TRBV27	.	TRBJ2-7	CASSLSSGQGGWEPYEQYF	TGTGCCAGCAGTTTATCATCGGGGCAGGGCGGGTGGGAACCCTACGAGCAGTACTTC
many	TRBV2	.	TRBJ1-5	CASSDTEGGSQPQHF	TGTGCCAGCAGTGACACTGAGGGGGGCTCTCAGCCCCAGCATTTT
many	TRBV11-3	TRBD2	TRBJ2-3	CASSKRTSGRDFADTQYF	TGTGCCAGCAGTAAACGGACTAGCGGGAGGGATTTCGCAGATACGCAGTATTTT
many	TRBV19	TRBD2	TRBJ2-1	CASSTLAGGANEQFF	TGTGCCAGTAGTACCTTAGCGGGAGGCGCCAATGAGCAGTTCTTC
.	TRBV20-1	TRBD2	TRBJ2-1	CSARDHLAGDYNEQFF	TGCAGTGCTAGAGACCATCTAGCGGGAGACTACAATGAGCAGTTCTTC
many	TRBV28	.	TRBJ2-5	CASSFVIQETQYF	TGTGCCAGCAGTTTTGTCATACAAGAGACCCAGTACTTC
few	TRBV4-1	.	TRBJ1-1	CASSQDSRMNTEAFF	TGCGCCAGCAGCCAAGACTCACGCATGAACACTGAAGCTTTCTTT
many	TRBV18	.	TRBJ2-1	CASSPLGFGNNEQFF	TGTGCCAGCTCACCACTGGGGTTTGGGAACAATGAGCAGTTCTTC
many	TRBV28	.	TRBJ1-6	CASGEGIGNSPLHF	TGTGCCAGCGGTGAGGGAATAGGGAATTCACCCCTCCACTTT
many	TRBV20-1	TRBD2	TRBJ2-1	CSALAGGSYNEQFF	TGCAGTGCTCTAGCGGGAGGGTCCTACAATGAGCAGTTCTTC
many	TRBV19	TRBD2	TRBJ2-2	CASFTTGLAVPGELFF	TGTGCCAGTTTCACCACGGGACTAGCGGTCCCCGGGGAGCTGTTTTTT
few	TRBV5-4	TRBD1	TRBJ2-7	CASSQSLTGLSYEQYF	TGTGCCAGCAGCCAATCGTTGACAGGGTTGTCCTACGAGCAGTACTTC
many	TRBV11-2	TRBD2	TRBJ2-3	CASSPSAGASDTQYF	TGTGCCAGCAGCCCTAGTGCGGGAGCCTCAGATACGCAGTATTTT
many	TRBV7-8	TRBD1	TRBJ2-7	CASSPLEGASYEQYF	TGTGCCAGCAGCCCCCTCGAGGGGGCCTCCTACGAGCAGTACTTC
many	TRBV2	.	TRBJ2-1	CASSAESRGIF	TGTGCCAGCAGCGCGGAGTCCCGGGGGATCTTC
many	TRBV3-1	.	TRBJ2-3	CASSQGTGVSTDTQYF	TGTGCCAGCAGCCAAGGGACCGGAGTTAGCACAGATACGCAGTATTTT
few	TRBV13	TRBD1	TRBJ2-3	CASSSQTGGPQYF	TGTGCCAGCAGCTCCCAGACAGGGGGGCCGCAGTATTTT
many	TRBV25-1	.	TRBJ1-6	CASRRSGSPLHF	TGTGCCAGCAGAAGGTCGGGGTCACCCCTCCACTTT